This passage covers 20 T cell receptor beta chains from one sample sequenced in a study of cytomegalovirus exposure and HLA in healthy donors. The PCR had 60 Vbeta and 13 Jbeta primers. The method was immunoSEQ multiplex PCR; TCRdb's version includes in-frame clones alone and lacks a portion of them. The sample carries around 53,000 clones, roughly 85% recorded once. Sequenced: PBMCs. The receptor set was obtained from a young man in good health and CMV-seronegative.

The V call is TRBV6-5, the J call TRBJ2-5, with D perhaps TRBD2 (5 bases). CDR1 MNHEY and CDR2 SVGAGI come from the germline V gene. The CDR3 covers 13 residues. The V gene lost 6 bases and the J gene lost 5 bases, with 13 bases spanning the gap. This CDR3 is CASSFGSGETQYF. The CDR3 nucleotides read TGTGCCAGCAGCTTCGGATCGGGGGAGACCCAGTACTTC.

This chain connects TRBV9 to TRBJ2-1, with 7 bases lining up with TRBD1. Trimming took 2 bases from V and 15 from J; bases not matched to a gene: 14. The CDR3 runs 14 residues. Germline V gives CDR1 SGDLS, CDR2 YYNGEE. CDR3 nucleotide sequence: TGTGCCAGCAGCGTCAAAGGGGGCGCGGGCCTACTGTTCTTC. It is translated as CASSVKGGAGLLFF.

The chain links TRBV4-1 to TRBJ2-1; 9 bases are shared with TRBD1. Germline-derived CDR1 and CDR2 are MGHRA and YSYEKL. The CDR3 runs 14 residues. J was trimmed by 9 bases and V by 0 bases; bases with no gene match: 3. The CDR3 bases are TGCGCCAGCAGCCAAGAGGGACAGGGACGTGAGCAGTTCTTC. It specifies CASSQEGQGREQFF.

This chain connects TRBV6-4 to TRBJ2-2; TRBD1 aligns across 7 bases. The CDR3 extends over 18 amino acids. Trimming took 0 bases from V and 0 from J; bases not matched to a gene: 7. The germline gives CDR1 MRHNA, CDR2 SNTAGT. The CDR3 region is CASSDSYRTGSNTGELFF. CDR3 nucleotides: TGTGCCAGCAGTGACTCGTATAGGACAGGTTCGAACACCGGGGAGCTGTTTTTT.

The chain joins TRBV20-1 to TRBJ1-2; D perhaps matches TRBD1 (5 bases). The CDR3 spans 11 residues. Germline V CDR1 and CDR2: DFQATT, SNEGSKA (reference sequence). Deletions cut 4 bases from V and 5 bases from J, with 8 bases between. CDR3 bases: TGCAGTGCTACCAGGGATTATGGCTACACCTTC. Protein sequence: CSATRDYGYTF.

The chain is built from TRBV7-6 and TRBJ2-1, with TRBD1 matching over 8 bases. Germline CDR1 is SGHVS and CDR2 is FNYEAQ. This CDR3 is 15 amino acids long. Losses at the gene ends were 4 bases for V and 2 bases for J; bases not matched to a gene: 4. Here the CDR3 reads CASSSDRVPYNEQFF. CDR3 DNA: TGTGCCAGCAGCTCGGACAGGGTCCCCTACAATGAGCAGTTCTTC.

The rearrangement joins TRBV10-1 to TRBJ1-1; D gene ambiguous. Germline-derived CDR1 and CDR2 are WNHNN and SYGVQD (reference sequence). Trimming took 5 bases from V and 1 from J, leaving 5 bases between them. The CDR3 has 12 amino acids. CDR3 in amino acids: CASSSGNTEAFF. CDR3 DNA sequence: TGCGCCAGCAGTTCAGGGAACACTGAAGCTTTCTTT.

The chain has TRBV6-5 and TRBJ1-6; D is possibly TRBD1 (6 bases). The CDR3 consists of 15 residues. Germline V gives CDR1 MNHEY, CDR2 SVGAGI. V shed 4 bases and J shed 7 bases, with 14 bases lying between them. The CDR3 loop is CASSFARQGNSPLHF. CDR3 nucleotide sequence: TGTGCCAGCAGTTTTGCACGCCAGGGGAATTCACCCCTCCACTTT.

This rearrangement joins TRBV5-1 to TRBJ2-3; no reliable D call. This CDR3 is built from 12 residues. CDR1 is SGHRS and CDR2 is YFSETQ in the germline V gene. V lost 6 bases and J lost 2, with 7 bases in between. In nucleotides, the CDR3 is TGCGCCAGCAAGGAGTACACAGATACGCAGTATTTT. Its translation: CASKEYTDTQYF.

This chain uses TRBV5-1 with TRBJ2-5; 7 positions agree with TRBD1. CDR1 is SGHRS and CDR2 is YFSETQ in the germline V gene. This CDR3 has 15 residues. V trimming: 4 bases; J trimming: 2 bases; junction bases outside the gene matches: 8. The CDR3 loop reads CASSQTGQLQETQYF. CDR3 in DNA: TGCGCCAGCAGCCAAACGGGACAGCTACAAGAGACCCAGTACTTC.

This clone was recorded only once. Compared with germline, one end of the junction differs, possibly owing to a read error. The rearrangement links TRBV15 to TRBJ1-5, with TRBD1 matching 10 bases. The CDR3 extends over 21 amino acids. CDR1 and CDR2 (germline): LNHNV, YYDKDF (reference sequence). In DNA form, the CDR3 reads TGTGCCACCAGCCTTGCTCTACAACCGGGACAGGGGATGTATGGCAATCAGCCCCGGCATTTT. It encodes CATSLALQPGQGMYGNQPRHF.

V and J are TRBV18 and TRBJ2-2; D possibly corresponds to TRBD1 (6 bases). This CDR3 has 17 residues. The ends were cut back, 0 bases at V and 0 bases at J, with 11 bases in the middle. The germline V gene encodes CDR1 KGHSH and CDR2 LQKENI. CDR3 sequence: CASSPPVQGTNTGELFF. The CDR3 nucleotides read TGTGCCAGCTCACCACCGGTCCAGGGGACGAACACCGGGGAGCTGTTTTTT. The full variable domain, its missing parts supplied by reference TRBV18 and TRBJ2-2, is NAGVMQNPRHLVRRRGQEARLRCSPMKGHSHVYWYRQLPEEGLKFMVYLQKENIIDESGMPKERFSAEFPKEGPSILRIQQVVRGDSAAYFCASSPPVQGTNTGELFFGEGSRLTVL.

The chain joins TRBV19 to TRBJ1-5; 7 nucleotides agree with TRBD1. Germline CDR1 reads LNHDA; CDR2 reads SQIVND (reference sequence). The CDR3 consists of 14 residues. Trimming removed 10 bases from V and 7 bases from J; junction bases left unmatched: 13. In nucleotides, the CDR3 is TGTGCCACCGGCTTGACAGGGTTGAGGCAGCCCCAGCATTTT. This codes for CATGLTGLRQPQHF.

This sequence joins TRBV4-1 and TRBJ2-6; D unresolved. Germline lookup yields CDR1 MGHRA and CDR2 YSYEKL. The CDR3 loop spans 17 amino acids. Deletions cut 1 base from V and 4 bases from J, with 14 bases between. The CDR3 DNA follows: TGCGCCAGCAGCCAAGCTATAATCGCGGCGGGGGCCAACGTCCTGACTTTC. Protein: CASSQAIIAAGANVLTF.

This clone was found once. V is TRBV7-9 and J is TRBJ1-1, with D possibly being TRBD1 (5 bases). In germline, CDR1 is SEHNR, CDR2 FQNEAQ (reference sequence). Trimming stripped 4 bases from V and 4 bases from J, with 16 bases between. This CDR3 has 15 amino acids. The CDR3 region is CASSSVSGLTTEAFF. CDR3 in DNA: TGTGCCAGCAGCTCTGTTTCAGGGCTGACCACTGAAGCTTTCTTT.

The rearrangement links TRBV19 to TRBJ1-2; possibly TRBD1 for D (5 bases). Germline loops: CDR1 LNHDA, CDR2 SQIVND (reference sequence). Between the trimmed V and J ends, which lost 11 bases and 2 bases, there was a span of 24 bases. The CDR3 consists of 16 residues. The CDR3, as DNA: TGTGCCTCGCAGGGATCCCAGGGTATGCGAAACTATGGCTACACCTTC. This encodes CASQGSQGMRNYGYTF.

J is TRBJ2-1 and V is TRBV5-6; a possible D gene is TRBD1 (7 bases). Germline V lookup: CDR1 SGHDT, CDR2 YYEEEE. There are 13 residues in the CDR3. The V gene lost 1 base and the J gene lost 14 bases, with 16 bases spanning the gap. The CDR3 bases are TGTGCCAGCAGCTTGTCAGGGGGGTCCGAGAAGTTCTTC. It translates to CASSLSGGSEKFF.

This chain uses TRBV27 with TRBJ2-5, with 10 positions matching TRBD1. CDR1 and CDR2 from the germline V gene are MNHEY and SMNVEV (reference sequence). Trimming cost V 4 bases and J 5 bases; bases outside gene matches: 1. The CDR3 sequence is 13 residues long. CDR3 coding DNA: TGTGCCAGCAGTTCGACAGGGGGCGAGACCCAGTACTTC. It translates to CASSSTGGETQYF.

The V and J genes are TRBV27 and TRBJ2-7; D perhaps matches TRBD1 (5 bases). The CDR3 totals 14 residues. Trimming took off 3 bases at V and 4 bases at J, with 13 bases between the two ends. Looked up from germline, CDR1 is MNHEY and CDR2 is SMNVEV (reference sequence). The CDR3 loop reads CASSFSPGPYEQYF. The CDR3, as DNA: TGTGCCAGCAGTTTCTCGCCAGGGCCTTACGAGCAGTACTTC.

The genes are TRBV13 and TRBJ1-1, with D tentatively TRBD1 (5 bases). From germline, CDR1 is PRHDT and CDR2 FYEKMQ (reference sequence). The V end lost 6 bases, the J end lost 1 base, and 12 bases lay between the germline ends. The CDR3 consists of 14 residues. This CDR3 reads CASSLDDRNTEAFF. CDR3 DNA: TGTGCCAGCAGTCTCGACGACAGGAACACTGAAGCTTTCTTT.